This section outlines one T cell receptor (beta chain) sequence together with its context. The table came from immunoSEQ multiplex PCR; TCRdb's copy has only in-frame clones and leaves some out. The repertoire holds 140,000 to 150,000 clones, with about nine tenths as singletons. The data belong to a study of blood T cell repertoires in COVID-19. This CDR3 has 15 residues. J was trimmed by 5 bases and V by 5 bases; bases with no gene match: 7. Germline lookup yields CDR1 LNHDA and CDR2 SQIVND (reference sequence). The TCR was taken from a woman in her thirties or forties who had been exposed to COVID-19. The rearrangement links TRBV19 to TRBJ1-5; 9 nucleotides match TRBD1. The sample was PBMCs or T cells enriched from blood (not recorded which). The CDR3 DNA reads as TGTGCCAGTAGTCCCATCGACAGGGGGGATCAGCCCCAGCATTTT. Encoded protein: CASSPIDRGDQPQHF.